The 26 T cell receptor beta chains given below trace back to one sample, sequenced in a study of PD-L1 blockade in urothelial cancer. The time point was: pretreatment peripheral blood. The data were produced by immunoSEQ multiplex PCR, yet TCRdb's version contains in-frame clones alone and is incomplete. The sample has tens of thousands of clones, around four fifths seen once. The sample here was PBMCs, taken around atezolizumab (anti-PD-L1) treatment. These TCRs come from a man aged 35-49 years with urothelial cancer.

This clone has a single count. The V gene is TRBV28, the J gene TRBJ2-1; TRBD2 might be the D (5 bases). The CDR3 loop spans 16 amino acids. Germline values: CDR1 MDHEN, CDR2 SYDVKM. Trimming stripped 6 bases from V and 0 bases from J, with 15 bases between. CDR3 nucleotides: TGTGCCAGCAGGCCGGGCGGGTTAAGCTCCTACAATGAGCAGTTCTTC. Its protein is CASRPGGLSSYNEQFF.

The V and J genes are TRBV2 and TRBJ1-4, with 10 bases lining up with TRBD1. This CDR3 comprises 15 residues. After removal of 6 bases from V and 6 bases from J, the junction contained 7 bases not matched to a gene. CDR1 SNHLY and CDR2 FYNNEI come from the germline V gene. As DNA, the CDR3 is TGTGCCAGCAGATATCCCGGGACAGGGGATGAAAAACTGTTTTTT. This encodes CASRYPGTGDEKLFF.

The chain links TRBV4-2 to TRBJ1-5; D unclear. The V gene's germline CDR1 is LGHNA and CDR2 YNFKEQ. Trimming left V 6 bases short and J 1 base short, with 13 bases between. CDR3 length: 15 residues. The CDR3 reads CASSLREGSNQPQHF. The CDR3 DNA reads TGTGCCAGCAGTTTGAGGGAAGGCAGCAATCAGCCCCAGCATTTT.

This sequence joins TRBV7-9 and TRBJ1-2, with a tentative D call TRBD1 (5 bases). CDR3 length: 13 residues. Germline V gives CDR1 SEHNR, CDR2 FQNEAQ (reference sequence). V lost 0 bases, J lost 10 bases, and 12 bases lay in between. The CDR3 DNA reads TGTGCCAGCAGCTTAGCCAGGGAAAATGACTACACCTTC. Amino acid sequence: CASSLARENDYTF.

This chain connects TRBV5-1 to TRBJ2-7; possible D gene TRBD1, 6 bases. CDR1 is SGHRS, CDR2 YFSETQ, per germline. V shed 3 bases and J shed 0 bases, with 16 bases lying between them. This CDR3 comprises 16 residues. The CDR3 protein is CASSYGGTTSSYEQYF. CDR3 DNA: TGCGCCAGCAGCTATGGTGGGACAACTAGCTCCTACGAGCAGTACTTC.

The CDR3 region has the DNA TGCGCCAGCAGACCCGCGGGCTTCCGGGGGGGGAAAGCTTTCTTT. Residues: CASRPAGFRGGKAFF. This rearrangement joins TRBV10-1 to TRBJ1-1, with a possible D match to TRBD1 (5 bases). Germline-derived CDR1 and CDR2 are WNHNN and SYGVQD (reference sequence). The germline V and J ends were trimmed by 6 bases and 9 bases, with 23 bases remaining between them. This CDR3 has 15 residues.

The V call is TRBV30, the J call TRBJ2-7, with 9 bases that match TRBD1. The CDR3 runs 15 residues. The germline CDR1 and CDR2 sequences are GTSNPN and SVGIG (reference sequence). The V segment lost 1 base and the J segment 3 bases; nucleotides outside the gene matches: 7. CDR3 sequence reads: CAWSGPGTGLYEQYF. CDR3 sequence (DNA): TGTGCCTGGAGTGGCCCCGGGACAGGGCTCTACGAGCAGTACTTC.

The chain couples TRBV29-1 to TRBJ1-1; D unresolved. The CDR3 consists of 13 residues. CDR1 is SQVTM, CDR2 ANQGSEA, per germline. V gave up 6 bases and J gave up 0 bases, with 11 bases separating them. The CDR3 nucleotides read TGCAGCGTGCCGACGGAGATGAACACTGAAGCTTTCTTT. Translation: CSVPTEMNTEAFF.

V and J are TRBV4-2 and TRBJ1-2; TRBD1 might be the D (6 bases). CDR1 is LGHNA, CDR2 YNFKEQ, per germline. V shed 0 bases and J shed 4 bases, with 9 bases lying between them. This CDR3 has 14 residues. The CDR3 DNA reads TGTGCCAGCAGCCAAGATGGGACAATCTATGGCTACACCTTC. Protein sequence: CASSQDGTIYGYTF.

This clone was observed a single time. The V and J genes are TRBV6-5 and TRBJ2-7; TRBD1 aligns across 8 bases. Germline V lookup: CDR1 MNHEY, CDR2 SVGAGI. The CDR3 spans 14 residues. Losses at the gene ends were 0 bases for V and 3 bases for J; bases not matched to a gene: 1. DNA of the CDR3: TGTGCCAGCAGTTACTCGGGACAGGTCTACGAGCAGTACTTC. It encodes CASSYSGQVYEQYF.

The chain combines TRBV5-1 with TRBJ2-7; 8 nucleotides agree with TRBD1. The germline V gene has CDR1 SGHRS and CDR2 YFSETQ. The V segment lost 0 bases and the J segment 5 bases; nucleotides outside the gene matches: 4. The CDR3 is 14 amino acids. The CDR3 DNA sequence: TGCGCCAGCAGCTTGGGGGACAGGTCTAACGAGCAGTACTTC. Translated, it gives CASSLGDRSNEQYF.

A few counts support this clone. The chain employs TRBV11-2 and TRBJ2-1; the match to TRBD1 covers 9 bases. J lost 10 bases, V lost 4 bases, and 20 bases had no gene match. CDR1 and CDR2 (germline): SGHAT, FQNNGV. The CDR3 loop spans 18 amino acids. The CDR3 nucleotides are TGTGCCAGCAGCTCATCCGGACAGGGGTTCGCTATTGGTGGGGAGCAGTTCTTC. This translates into CASSSSGQGFAIGGEQFF.

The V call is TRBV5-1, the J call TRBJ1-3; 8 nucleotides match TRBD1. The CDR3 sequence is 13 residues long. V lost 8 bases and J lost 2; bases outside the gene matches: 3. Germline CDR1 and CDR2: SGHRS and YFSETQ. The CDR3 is CASRTGTGNTIYF. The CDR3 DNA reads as TGCGCCAGTCGGACAGGGACTGGAAACACCATATATTTT.

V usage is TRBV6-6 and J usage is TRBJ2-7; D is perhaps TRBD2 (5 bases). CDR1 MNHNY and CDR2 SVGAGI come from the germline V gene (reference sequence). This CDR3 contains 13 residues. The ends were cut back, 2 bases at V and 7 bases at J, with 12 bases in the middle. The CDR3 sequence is CASSYVEGGEQYF. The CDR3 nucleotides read TGTGCCAGCAGTTACGTTGAGGGTGGTGAGCAGTACTTC.

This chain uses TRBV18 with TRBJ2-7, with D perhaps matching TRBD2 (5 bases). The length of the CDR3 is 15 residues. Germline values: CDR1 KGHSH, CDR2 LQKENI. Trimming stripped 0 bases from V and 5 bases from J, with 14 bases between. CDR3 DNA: TGTGCCAGCTCACCACCGGCCGGGAATGGGAACGAGCAGTACTTC. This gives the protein CASSPPAGNGNEQYF.

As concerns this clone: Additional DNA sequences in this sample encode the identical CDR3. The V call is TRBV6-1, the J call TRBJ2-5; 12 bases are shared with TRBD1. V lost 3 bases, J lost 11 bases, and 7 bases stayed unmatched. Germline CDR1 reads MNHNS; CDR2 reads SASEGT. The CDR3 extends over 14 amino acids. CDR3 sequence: CASSEGQGAVTQYF. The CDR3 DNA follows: TGTGCCAGCAGTGAGGGACAGGGGGCAGTGACTCAGTACTTC.

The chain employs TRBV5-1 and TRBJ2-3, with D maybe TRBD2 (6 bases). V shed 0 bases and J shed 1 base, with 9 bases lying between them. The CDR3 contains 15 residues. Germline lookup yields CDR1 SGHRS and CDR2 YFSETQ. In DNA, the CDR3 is TGCGCCAGCAGCTTGGCGGGGGTAGGCACAGATACGCAGTATTTT. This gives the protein CASSLAGVGTDTQYF.

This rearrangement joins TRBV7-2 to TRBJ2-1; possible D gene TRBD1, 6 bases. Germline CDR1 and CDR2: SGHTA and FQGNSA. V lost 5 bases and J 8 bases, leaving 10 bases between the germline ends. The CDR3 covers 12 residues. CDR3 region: CASSQQGYEQFF. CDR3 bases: TGTGCCAGCAGCCAACAGGGATATGAGCAGTTCTTC.

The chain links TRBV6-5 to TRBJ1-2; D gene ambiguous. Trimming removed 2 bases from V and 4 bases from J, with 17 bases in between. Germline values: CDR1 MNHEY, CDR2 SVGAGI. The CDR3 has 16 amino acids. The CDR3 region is CASSYHHSTLSYGYTF. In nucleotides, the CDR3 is TGTGCCAGCAGTTACCACCATAGTACTCTTAGCTATGGCTACACCTTC.

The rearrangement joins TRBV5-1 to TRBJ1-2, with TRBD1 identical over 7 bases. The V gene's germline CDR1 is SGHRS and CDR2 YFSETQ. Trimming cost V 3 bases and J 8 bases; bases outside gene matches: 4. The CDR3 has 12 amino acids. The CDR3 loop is CASSSGTEGYTF. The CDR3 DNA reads TGCGCCAGCAGCTCCGGGACAGAAGGCTACACCTTC.

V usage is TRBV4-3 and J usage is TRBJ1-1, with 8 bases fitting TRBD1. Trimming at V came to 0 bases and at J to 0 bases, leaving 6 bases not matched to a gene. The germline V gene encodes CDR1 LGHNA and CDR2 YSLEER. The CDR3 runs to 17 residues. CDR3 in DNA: TGCGCCAGCAGCCAAGATTTAGGGGGACAGGTGAACACTGAAGCTTTCTTT. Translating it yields CASSQDLGGQVNTEAFF.

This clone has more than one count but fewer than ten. CDR3 coding DNA: TGTGCCTGGAGTGGCGAGGCCCACTATGGCTACACCTTC. This gives the protein CAWSGEAHYGYTF. The J gene is TRBJ1-2, the V gene TRBV30; D is ambiguous. The germline gives CDR1 GTSNPN, CDR2 SVGIG (reference sequence). The CDR3 extends over 13 amino acids. Trimming removed 1 base from V and 3 bases from J, with 9 bases in between.

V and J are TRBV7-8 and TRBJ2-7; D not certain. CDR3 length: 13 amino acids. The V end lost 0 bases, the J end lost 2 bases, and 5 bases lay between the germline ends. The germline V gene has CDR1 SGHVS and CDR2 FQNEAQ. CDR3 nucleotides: TGTGCCAGCAGCTTAGCGCCGGCCTACGAGCAGTACTTC. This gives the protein CASSLAPAYEQYF.

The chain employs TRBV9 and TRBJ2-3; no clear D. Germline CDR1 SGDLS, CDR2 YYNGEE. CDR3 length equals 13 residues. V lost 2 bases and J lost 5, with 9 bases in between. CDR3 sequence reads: CASSVRLEDTQYF. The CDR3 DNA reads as TGTGCCAGCAGCGTCAGACTGGAAGATACGCAGTATTTT.

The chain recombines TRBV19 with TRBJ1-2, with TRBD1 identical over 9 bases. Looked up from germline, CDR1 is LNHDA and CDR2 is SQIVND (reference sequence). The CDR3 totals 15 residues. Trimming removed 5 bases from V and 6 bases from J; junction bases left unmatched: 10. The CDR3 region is CASSPKGQGLNGYTF. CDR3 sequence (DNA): TGTGCCAGTAGTCCGAAGGGACAGGGCCTCAATGGCTACACCTTC.

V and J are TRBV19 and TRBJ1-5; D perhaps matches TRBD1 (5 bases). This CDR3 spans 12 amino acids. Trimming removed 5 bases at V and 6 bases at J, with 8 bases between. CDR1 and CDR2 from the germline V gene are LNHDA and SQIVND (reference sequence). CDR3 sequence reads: CASSGRGQPQHF. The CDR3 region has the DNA TGTGCCAGTAGTGGGAGGGGTCAGCCCCAGCATTTT.